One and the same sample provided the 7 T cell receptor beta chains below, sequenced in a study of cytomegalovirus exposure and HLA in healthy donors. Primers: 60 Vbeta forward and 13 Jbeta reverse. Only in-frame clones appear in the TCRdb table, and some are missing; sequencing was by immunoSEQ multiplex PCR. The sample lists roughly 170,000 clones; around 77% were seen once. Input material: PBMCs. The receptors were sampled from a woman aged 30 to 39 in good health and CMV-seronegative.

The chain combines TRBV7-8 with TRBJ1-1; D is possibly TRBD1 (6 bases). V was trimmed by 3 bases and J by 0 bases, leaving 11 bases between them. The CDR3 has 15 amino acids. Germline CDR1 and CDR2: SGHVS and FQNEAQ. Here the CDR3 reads CASSLYAGVNTEAFF. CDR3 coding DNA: TGTGCCAGCAGCTTGTACGCAGGGGTGAACACTGAAGCTTTCTTT.

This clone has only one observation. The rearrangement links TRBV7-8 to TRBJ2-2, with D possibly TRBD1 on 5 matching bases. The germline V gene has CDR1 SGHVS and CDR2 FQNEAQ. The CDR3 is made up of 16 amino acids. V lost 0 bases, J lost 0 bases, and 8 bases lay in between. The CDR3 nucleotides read TGTGCCAGCAGCTTAGCCGCCAGGGCGAACACCGGGGAGCTGTTTTTT. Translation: CASSLAARANTGELFF.

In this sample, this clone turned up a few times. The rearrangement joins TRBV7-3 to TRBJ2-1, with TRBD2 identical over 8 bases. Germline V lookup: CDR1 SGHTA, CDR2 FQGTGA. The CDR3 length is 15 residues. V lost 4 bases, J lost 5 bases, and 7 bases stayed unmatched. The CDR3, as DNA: TGTGCCAGCAGCTCCACCGGGACTAGTCACAATGAGCAGTTCTTC. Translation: CASSSTGTSHNEQFF.

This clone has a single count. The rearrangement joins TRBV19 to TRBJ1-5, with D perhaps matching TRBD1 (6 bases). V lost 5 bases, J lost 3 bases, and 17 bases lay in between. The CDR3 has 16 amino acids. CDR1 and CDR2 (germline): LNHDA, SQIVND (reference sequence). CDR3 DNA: TGTGCCAGTAGTTTAACTTTGCGACAGGCCAATCAGCCCCAGCATTTT. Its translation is CASSLTLRQANQPQHF.

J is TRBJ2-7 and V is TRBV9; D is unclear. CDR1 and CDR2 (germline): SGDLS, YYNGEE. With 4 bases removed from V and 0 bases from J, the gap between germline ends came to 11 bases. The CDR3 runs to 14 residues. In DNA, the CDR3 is TGTGCCAGCAGCCCACCGGGTATCTCCTACGAGCAGTACTTC. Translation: CASSPPGISYEQYF.

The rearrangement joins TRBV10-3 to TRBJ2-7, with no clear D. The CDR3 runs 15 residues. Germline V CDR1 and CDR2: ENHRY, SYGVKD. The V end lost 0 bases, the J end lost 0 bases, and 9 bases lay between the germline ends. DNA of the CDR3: TGTGCCATCAGTGAGTCGAGCCAACCCTCCTACGAGCAGTACTTC. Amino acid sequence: CAISESSQPSYEQYF.

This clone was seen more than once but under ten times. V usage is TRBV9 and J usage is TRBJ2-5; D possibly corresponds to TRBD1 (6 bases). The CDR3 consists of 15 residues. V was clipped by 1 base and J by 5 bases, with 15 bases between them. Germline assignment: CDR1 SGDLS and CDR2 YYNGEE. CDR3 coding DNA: TGTGCCAGCAGCGTAAGGGAAGGGGGTGGGGAGACCCAGTACTTC. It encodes CASSVREGGGETQYF.